This passage covers 25 T cell receptor beta chains from one sample sequenced in a study of T-cell reconstitution after alpha-beta-depleted transplantation in children. The TCRbeta library incorporated unique molecular identifiers. TCRdb re-derived calls from the PCR reads in MiXCR, one entry per CDR3 protein. Of more than 400,000 distinct CDR3 sequences in the sample, 9.5% to 12% were seen once. The sequencing here drew on PBMCs, mostly from graft donor cells, taken 180 days after TCRalphabeta/CD19-depleted stem cell transplant. The receptors shown here come from a female patient between 2 and 15 years old who had a stem cell transplant for aplastic anemia, so the T cells may come from the graft donor.

J is TRBJ2-1 and V is TRBV7-9; D gene ambiguous. V lost 0 bases, J lost 10 bases, and 7 bases lay in between. CDR3 length: 12 amino acids. Germline V gives CDR1 SEHNR, CDR2 FQNEAQ (reference sequence). CDR3 sequence reads: CASSLASGEQFF. The CDR3 region has the DNA TGTGCCAGCAGCTTAGCGAGTGGGGAGCAGTTCTTC.

In its sample, this clonotype was seen a few times. V is TRBV27 and J is TRBJ2-1; no clear D. CDR1 and CDR2 (germline): MNHEY, SMNVEV (reference sequence). This CDR3 region has 13 residues. V shed 2 bases and J shed 14 bases, with 16 bases lying between them. CDR3 nucleotide sequence: TGTGCCAGCAGTTTAGGTGCGCAAATCGTGGAGTTCTTC. As protein: CASSLGAQIVEFF.

This clonotype was detected only a few times. The V gene is TRBV7-6, the J gene TRBJ2-1; D might be TRBD1 (5 bases). Germline assignment: CDR1 SGHVS and CDR2 FNYEAQ. The CDR3 is made up of 18 amino acids. The V end lost 5 bases, the J end lost 6 bases, and 26 bases lay between the germline ends. This CDR3 is CASSPLISLQGRVNEQFF. CDR3 sequence (DNA): TGTGCCAGCAGCCCCCTTATATCCCTGCAGGGTCGGGTCAATGAGCAGTTCTTC.

The CDR3 region has the DNA TGTGCCACTACAGATAGCACCTACAATGAGCAGTTCTTC. Amino acids: CATTDSTYNEQFF. This chain connects TRBV24-1 to TRBJ2-1; D is uncertain. Deletions cut 10 bases from V and 2 bases from J, with 11 bases between. This CDR3 has 13 amino acids. Germline CDR1 KGHDR, CDR2 SFDVKD.

This clonotype was counted a few times. This rearrangement joins TRBV20-1 to TRBJ2-1; 11 bases fit TRBD2. The CDR3 covers 14 residues. V shed 6 bases, J shed 5 bases, and the junction held 6 bases outside the gene matches. CDR1 is DFQATT, CDR2 SNEGSKA, per germline (reference sequence). DNA of the CDR3: TGCAGTGCGACGGGACTAGCGGCTCACAATGAGCAGTTCTTC. This encodes CSATGLAAHNEQFF.

This clonotype was seen only a few times. This sequence joins TRBV4-3 and TRBJ2-7; D is unresolved. Trimming removed 0 bases at V and 4 bases at J, with 7 bases between. The length of the CDR3 is 13 residues. Germline V lookup: CDR1 LGHNA, CDR2 YSLEER. The CDR3 region has the DNA TGCGCCAGCAGCCAAGATAGGACGTACGAGCAGTACTTC. It encodes CASSQDRTYEQYF.

Details on this clonotype: This clone may be a read error of a much larger clone one base away. The rearrangement joins TRBV25-1 to TRBJ2-5; weak D call: TRBD2 (6 bases). The V and J ends lost 0 bases and 11 bases respectively, with 19 bases between them. Germline V gene data show CDR1 as MGHDK and CDR2 as SYGVNS. This CDR3 spans 15 amino acids. The CDR3 DNA follows: TGTGCCAGCAGTGAATACGGGGGTTCCTACAATGAGCAGTACTTC. Translation: CASSEYGGSYNEQYF. The complete variable domain, with remaining parts taken from reference TRBV25-1 and TRBJ2-5, reads EADIYQTPRYLVIGTGKKITLECSQTMGHDKMYWYQQDPGMELHLIHYSYGVNSTEKGDLSSESTVSRIRTEHFPLTLESARPSHTSQYLCASSEYGGSYNEQYFGPGTRLLVL.

This clonotype came up a few times. The J gene is TRBJ2-7, the V gene TRBV5-6; TRBD2 matches 9 bases. J lost 5 bases, V lost 4 bases, and 10 bases had no gene match. The CDR3 length is 15 residues. Germline V gene lookup returns CDR1 SGHDT and CDR2 YYEEEE. CDR3 DNA sequence: TGTGCCAGCAGCCTGGGGATAGCGGGAGTGAACGAGCAGTACGTC. It is translated as CASSLGIAGVNEQYV.

The CDR3 here is CASSSWAMGLYNEQFF. The CDR3, as DNA: TGTGCCAGCAGTTCCTGGGCAATGGGTCTCTACAATGAGCAGTTCTTC. This rearrangement joins TRBV6-2 or TRBV6-3 to TRBJ2-1; the D is unclear. Germline V gene lookup returns CDR1 MNHEY and CDR2 SVGEGT. This CDR3 has 16 amino acids. V was clipped by 4 bases and J by 3 bases, with 16 bases between them.

The rearrangement links TRBV20-1 to TRBJ2-1; possibly TRBD2 for D (7 bases). Trimming took 3 bases from V and 4 from J, leaving 25 bases between them. The germline V gene encodes CDR1 DFQATT and CDR2 SNEGSKA (reference sequence). This CDR3 region has 18 residues. CDR3 sequence: CSARVSIRGRGAYNEQFF. CDR3 sequence (DNA): TGCAGTGCTAGGGTCTCTATTCGGGGGAGGGGGGCATACAATGAGCAGTTCTTC.

This chain uses TRBV28 with TRBJ2-6; D uncertain. Trimming stripped 5 bases from V and 1 base from J, with 6 bases between. CDR1 is MDHEN and CDR2 is SYDVKM in the germline V gene. The CDR3 covers 14 residues. In nucleotides, the CDR3 is TGTGCCAGCAGTAGAAGGTCTGGGGCCAACGTCCTGACTTTC. Translated, it gives CASSRRSGANVLTF.

This clonotype was seen a few times. This chain uses TRBV7-9 with TRBJ1-6, with D uncertain. The V end was cut by 1 base, the J end by 7 bases, with 11 bases between. The CDR3 loop spans 15 amino acids. The V gene's germline CDR1 is SEHNR and CDR2 FQNEAQ (reference sequence). The CDR3 here is CASSLVSDGNSPLHF. CDR3 DNA: TGTGCCAGCAGCTTAGTAAGCGACGGGAATTCACCCCTCCACTTT. Combining the CDR3 with reference TRBV7-9 and TRBJ1-6 gives the whole variable domain DTGVSQNPRHKITKRGQNVTFRCDPISEHNRLYWYRQTLGQGPEFLTYFQNEAQLEKSRLLSDRFSAERPKGSFSTLEIQRTEQGDSAMYLCASSLVSDGNSPLHFGNGTRLTVT.

This sequence joins TRBV19 and TRBJ2-5; 7 nucleotides line up with TRBD2. This CDR3 spans 18 amino acids. After removal of 3 bases from V and 4 bases from J, the junction contained 17 bases not matched to a gene. Germline values: CDR1 LNHDA, CDR2 SQIVND (reference sequence). This CDR3 reads CASSIQAPWGGIGETQYF. CDR3 in DNA: TGTGCCAGTAGTATTCAGGCCCCGTGGGGAGGGATCGGAGAGACCCAGTACTTC.

There are a few counts of this clonotype. CDR3 nucleotide sequence: TGCGCCAGCAGCTTCTTGGGGACAGGGGGGTCGGATACGCAGTATTTT. This sequence encodes CASSFLGTGGSDTQYF. The gene calls are TRBV5-1 and TRBJ2-3; 11 nucleotides line up with TRBD1. V lost 2 bases to trimming and J lost 6 bases; unmatched junction nucleotides: 8. This CDR3 contains 16 residues. Germline values: CDR1 SGHRS, CDR2 YFSETQ.

This clonotype showed up many times. The chain is built from TRBV29-1 and TRBJ2-2; a weak D match, TRBD2 (6 bases). The CDR3 is 14 amino acids. Between the trimmed V and J ends, which lost 7 bases and 4 bases, there was a span of 16 bases. Per germline, CDR1 SQVTM and CDR2 ANQGSEA. This CDR3 is CSGRRGGTTGELFF. CDR3 nucleotides: TGCAGCGGAAGGAGGGGAGGAACCACCGGGGAGCTGTTTTTT.

A few counts support this clonotype. The V and J genes are TRBV7-3 and TRBJ2-1, with D tentatively TRBD1 or TRBD2 (5 bases each). This CDR3 is 14 amino acids long. The germline V gene encodes CDR1 SGHTA and CDR2 FQGTGA. The V and J ends lost 5 bases and 3 bases respectively, with 11 bases between them. In DNA, the CDR3 is TGTGCCAGCAGCCCCGTGGGGGACTACAATGAGCAGTTCTTC. Translated, it gives CASSPVGDYNEQFF.

This chain connects TRBV28 to TRBJ1-3, with a tentative D call TRBD1 (5 bases). Germline V gene lookup returns CDR1 MDHEN and CDR2 SYDVKM. The CDR3 length is 14 residues. V shed 7 bases and J shed 0 bases, with 10 bases lying between them. The CDR3 DNA follows: TGTGCCAGCATCGGGACCATCTCTGGAAACACCATATATTTT. Its translation: CASIGTISGNTIYF.

This clonotype was seen a few times. V and J are TRBV2 and TRBJ1-2; D unresolved. V lost 4 bases to trimming and J lost 3 bases, with 9 bases between them. From germline, CDR1 is SNHLY and CDR2 FYNNEI. The CDR3 spans 13 residues. For the CDR3, the DNA is TGTGCCAGCAGTGTAGGGAGGGACTATGGCTACACCTTC. Translation gives CASSVGRDYGYTF. The whole variable domain, filled in from reference TRBV2 and TRBJ1-2, reads EPEVTQTPSHQVTQMGQEVILRCVPISNHLYFYWYRQILGQKVEFLVSFYNNEISEKSEIFDDQFSVERPDGSNFTLKIRSTKLEDSAMYFCASSVGRDYGYTFGSGTRLTVV.

The chain has TRBV29-1 and TRBJ2-1; D is perhaps TRBD1 or TRBD2 (6 bases each). V was pared by 5 bases and J by 1 base, with 15 bases between. CDR3 size: 15 residues. CDR1 is SQVTM, CDR2 ANQGSEA, per germline. For the CDR3, the DNA is TGCAGCGTTACCCGGAGGGGGGTATCCTACAATGAGCAGTTCTTC. Translation: CSVTRRGVSYNEQFF.

DNA for the CDR3: TGTGCCAGCAGCTTAGCTGCCCTAGCGGGTGACAATGAGCAGTTCTTC. Translating gives CASSLAALAGDNEQFF. This chain joins TRBV7-2 and TRBJ2-1; 8 positions agree with TRBD2. The CDR3 loop spans 16 amino acids. Per the germline V gene, CDR1 is SGHTA and CDR2 is FQGNSA. Germline trimming cut 0 bases from V and 5 bases from J; bases unmatched to any gene: 6.

The J gene is TRBJ2-7, the V gene TRBV12-3 or TRBV12-4; D gene uncertain. V shed 1 base and J shed 3 bases, with 10 bases lying between them. The CDR3 is 14 residues long. The CDR3 bases are TGTGCCAGCAGTTTAGAGATACAATTCTACGAGCAGTACTTC. The encoded protein is CASSLEIQFYEQYF.

The gene calls are TRBV18 and TRBJ2-1; D is perhaps TRBD2 (6 bases). V was shortened by 6 bases and J by 7 bases, with 16 bases between the two germline ends. The germline V gene encodes CDR1 KGHSH and CDR2 LQKENI. This CDR3 has 14 amino acids. The CDR3 DNA sequence: TGTGCCAGCTCCCTTTGGGCGGAGGGGAATGAGCAGTTCTTC. Protein sequence: CASSLWAEGNEQFF.

This clonotype was detected a few times. The rearrangement uses TRBV6-1 and TRBJ1-2; D not certain. Germline V CDR1 and CDR2: MNHNS, SASEGT. CDR3 length: 13 residues. Trimming cost V 2 bases and J 8 bases, with 12 bases left between them. Here the CDR3 DNA reads TGTGCCAGCAGTGAAATCGCCGCCTCCGGCTACACCTTC. As protein: CASSEIAASGYTF.

The chain uses TRBV5-1 and TRBJ2-3; 11 positions agree with TRBD1. The V and J ends lost 4 bases and 0 bases, in that order; junction bases with no gene match: 1. In germline, CDR1 is SGHRS, CDR2 YFSETQ. The CDR3 extends over 15 amino acids. CDR3 residues: CASSRDRGSTDTQYF. The CDR3 DNA reads TGCGCCAGCAGCAGGGACAGGGGGAGCACAGATACGCAGTATTTT.

In its sample, this clonotype was seen many times. The chain uses TRBV20-1 and TRBJ2-2, with D unresolved. In germline, CDR1 is DFQATT, CDR2 SNEGSKA (reference sequence). The CDR3 has 12 amino acids. CDR3 loop: CSPLANTGELFF. CDR3 nucleotide sequence: TGCAGCCCTCTAGCGAACACCGGGGAGCTGTTTTTT.